This TCR beta chain was identified during a study of tumor-infiltrating lymphocytes in primary liver carcinoma. From around 0.5 ug of total RNA, TCR beta-specific cDNA was reverse-transcribed using a constant-region primer. Three nested multiplex PCR rounds, a slightly modified ARM-PCR method, built the TCR beta libraries. The first two PCR rounds used TRBV1-TRBV30 forward primers with a C-beta reverse primer, roughly 11 cycles each. TCRdb itself ran the multiplex PCR reads through MiXCR, one entry per CDR3 protein. The sample has hundreds of thousands of distinct CDR3 sequences, more than 55% seen once. The study, taken as a whole, reports: The overlap of tumor-adjacent and tumor-blood pairs was smaller than that of tumor region pairs.

Extraction also yielded germline DNA, while blood RNA was obtained from unsorted whole blood. As regards this clonotype: The antigen is not known. Germline is not matched at one junction end, which may reflect a read error.

Germline loops: CDR1 MNHEY, CDR2 SVGEGT. The CDR3 contains 16 residues. Sequences were obtained from peripheral blood. The rearrangement uses TRBV6-2 or TRBV6-3 and TRBJ2-1; D perhaps matches TRBD2 (5 bases). The clonotype originates from a man in his forties with primary liver carcinoma and hepatitis B virus infection. Written as DNA, the CDR3 is TGTGCCAGCAAGGACGGGGTCCCAAGCTCCTACAATGAGCTGTTCTTC. Protein sequence: CASKDGVPSSYNELFF.